A single sample is the source of the 9 T cell receptor beta chains below, sequenced in a study of T cells in Graves' hyperthyroidism and ophthalmopathy. The investigators amplified TCR beta CDR3 regions from RNA transcripts. During a first-round RT-PCR of the TCR CDR3, the HTBI primer set was used. One entry per CDR3 protein, called by TCRdb with MiXCR from the multiplex PCR reads. This table has about 720,000 distinct CDR3 sequences, less than 20% appearing once. Sequencing was performed on blood. The origin of the receptors is a man aged 18-30 years with Graves' hyperthyroidism.

This clonotype has ten or more counts. The chain recombines TRBV4-2 with TRBJ2-3, with a weak D call TRBD2 (6 bases). The CDR3 sequence is 16 residues long. CDR1 and CDR2 from the germline V gene are LGHNA and YNFKEQ. V was shortened by 1 base and J by 1 base, with 12 bases between the two germline ends. The DNA for the CDR3 is TGTGCCAGCAGCCAAGGCTCTAGCGCACGCACAGATACGCAGTATTTT. The encoded protein is CASSQGSSARTDTQYF.

This clonotype was counted a few times. The chain employs TRBV7-9 and TRBJ2-1, with 8 positions matching TRBD2. J was trimmed by 1 base and V by 5 bases; bases with no gene match: 10. Germline lookup yields CDR1 SEHNR and CDR2 FQNEAQ (reference sequence). The CDR3 runs 17 residues. The CDR3 nucleotides read TGTGCCAGCAGCGCCCCCTTTCGGGAGGGTTCCTACAATGAGCAGTTCTTC. As protein: CASSAPFREGSYNEQFF.

This clonotype was counted at least ten times. This chain uses TRBV7-2 with TRBJ2-1; perhaps TRBD2 as D (6 bases). V was cut by 1 base and J by 7 bases, with 11 bases left in between. The CDR3 contains 14 residues. Germline loops: CDR1 SGHTA, CDR2 FQGNSA. The CDR3: CASSLVGGPNEQFF. The CDR3 region has the DNA TGTGCCAGCAGCTTAGTGGGAGGTCCGAATGAGCAGTTCTTC.

The rearrangement joins TRBV11-3 to TRBJ1-1, with D uncertain. This CDR3 is built from 15 residues. Trimming stripped 2 bases from V and 0 bases from J, with 10 bases between. Germline CDR1 is SGHNT and CDR2 is YENEEA. CDR3: CASSLLSLMNTEAFF. CDR3 nucleotides: TGTGCCAGCAGCTTACTTTCTCTCATGAACACTGAAGCTTTCTTT. Drawing the rest from reference TRBV11-3 and TRBJ1-1, the complete variable domain is EAGVVQSPRYKIIEKKQPVAFWCNPISGHNTLYWYLQNLGQGPELLIRYENEEAVDDSQLPKDRFSAERLKGVDSTLKIQPAELGDSAVYLCASSLLSLMNTEAFFGQGTRLTVV.

This clonotype was observed many times. This chain joins TRBV3-1 and TRBJ2-1, with a weak D call TRBD1 (5 bases). There are 14 residues in the CDR3. Germline CDR1 LGHDT, CDR2 YNNKEL (reference sequence). Trimming removed 3 bases from V and 8 bases from J, with 14 bases in between. This CDR3 reads CASSQGPGPDEQFF. DNA for the CDR3: TGTGCCAGCAGCCAGGGGCCCGGTCCGGATGAGCAGTTCTTC.

At least ten counts were recorded for this clonotype. This sequence joins TRBV29-1 and TRBJ2-5, with 7 positions matching TRBD2. This CDR3 contains 15 residues. The trim removed 7 bases at V and 3 bases at J, leaving 14 bases unmatched. Germline loops: CDR1 SQVTM, CDR2 ANQGSEA. DNA for the CDR3: TGCAGCGCACTGGGAGGGCCTGTTTCGAAAGAGACCCAGTACTTC. It is translated as CSALGGPVSKETQYF.

V gene TRBV5-1 combines with J gene TRBJ1-1, with D possibly matching TRBD1 (5 bases). The CDR3 is made up of 13 amino acids. With 7 bases removed from V and 4 bases from J, the gap between germline ends came to 14 bases. Germline V gene sequence: CDR1 SGHRS, CDR2 YFSETQ. The CDR3 DNA reads as TGCGCCAGCCGTCAGGGTGGAGGCACTGAAGCTTTCTTT. This codes for CASRQGGGTEAFF.

This clonotype was seen at least ten times. This rearrangement joins TRBV7-9 to TRBJ2-5, with a weak D call TRBD2 (5 bases). The CDR3 runs 14 residues. Germline V gene lookup returns CDR1 SEHNR and CDR2 FQNEAQ (reference sequence). The ends were cut back, 11 bases at V and 1 base at J, with 17 bases in the middle. The CDR3 region has the DNA TGTGCCCAGGAGGTCGAGGGTAGCCAAGAGACCCAGTACTTC. As protein: CAQEVEGSQETQYF.

The chain has TRBV5-1 and TRBJ2-7, with D perhaps TRBD1 or TRBD2 (6 bases each). The germline V gene has CDR1 SGHRS and CDR2 YFSETQ. The CDR3 runs to 14 residues. V lost 1 base and J 3 bases, leaving 11 bases between the germline ends. CDR3 bases: TGCGCCAGCAGCTTGCGGGGGCAGGGCTACGAGCAGTACTTC. Its translation is CASSLRGQGYEQYF.